Here is one TCR beta chain with its context. Its cognate antigen is unknown. This specimen belongs to a study of T cell repertoires in cytomegalovirus infection. Study as a whole: Used in the study were CMV epitopes, some recently identified and HLA-C-restricted, others well-studied and HLA-B-restricted. Based on public TCR beta signatures, there were indications of CMV infection and of a matching HLA type. Study results and caveats: In two of eight donors, the top clonotype was HLA-C-restricted CMV-specific.

TCRdb independently ran MiXCR on the reads; one entry per CDR3 protein. This sample has 80,000 or so distinct CDR3 sequences, with roughly a quarter found just once. The CDR3 spans 15 residues. The trim removed 3 bases at V and 10 bases at J, leaving 10 bases unmatched. In germline, CDR1 is SQVTM, CDR2 ANQGSEA. J is TRBJ2-1 and V is TRBV29-1, with TRBD2 matching 12 bases. The sample in question was CD8+ T cells from cultured PBMCs, obtained from culture after CMV antigen stimulation. This clonotype originated in a human donor in good health (CMV status not recorded). Some clones in this sample may be carry-over from other donors' samples. CDR3 DNA sequence: TGCAGCGTTGACAGGAGTACTAGCGGGGGGAGGGAGCAGTTCTTC. As protein: CSVDRSTSGGREQFF.